This is a list of T cell receptor beta chains from one sample in a study of cytomegalovirus exposure and HLA in healthy donors. Assay used: immunoSEQ multiplex PCR; TCRdb lists only in-frame clones, some missing. In the table there are over 200,000 clones, about 72% of which are singletons. Sequencing was performed on PBMCs. All receptors derive from a male donor in good health and CMV-seronegative. Each CDR3 is given with its conserved first and last residue. D genes are given only for firm matches. For some rows the clone size is stated as once, few or many, or as a class when expanded; others skip it.

clone size: NA
D gene: NA
V gene: TRBV28
J gene: TRBJ1-2
CDR3 DNA: TGTGCCAGCAGTTTTGGAGGGTTGATGGGCTACACCTTC
CDR3 protein: CASSFGGLMGYTF

clone size: NA
D gene: NA
V gene: TRBV19
J gene: TRBJ2-1
CDR3 DNA: TGTGCTACTCGAACGGCCAAGGGGCTGCCCTACAATGAGCAGTTCTTC
CDR3 protein: CATRTAKGLPYNEQFF

clone size: NA
D gene: NA
V gene: TRBV19
J gene: TRBJ2-7
CDR3 DNA: TGTGCCAGTAGTGGGCCGGGCCAGCAGCGGAACGAGCAGTACTTC
CDR3 protein: CASSGPGQQRNEQYF

clone size: few
D gene: NA
V gene: TRBV9
J gene: TRBJ1-4
CDR3 DNA: TGTGCCAGCAGCGTGACCCAATCGGGGGAAAAACTGTTTTTT
CDR3 protein: CASSVTQSGEKLFF

clone size: NA
D gene: NA
V gene: TRBV21-1
J gene: TRBJ2-2
CDR3 DNA: TGTGCCAGCAGCAAAGATTTCCTAGCGGAGAACACCGGGGAGCTGTTTTTT
CDR3 protein: CASSKDFLAENTGELFF

clone size: NA
D gene: TRBD1
V gene: TRBV27
J gene: TRBJ2-5
CDR3 DNA: TGTGCCAGCAGTTTCCCCCGGGACAGGCGCTTCCAAGAGACCCAGTACTTC
CDR3 protein: CASSFPRDRRFQETQYF

clone size: NA
D gene: TRBD1
V gene: TRBV7-9
J gene: TRBJ2-1
CDR3 DNA: TGTGCCAGCAGCGTCGACAGGGGTGTGAATGAGCAGTTCTTC
CDR3 protein: CASSVDRGVNEQFF

clone size: NA
D gene: NA
V gene: TRBV27
J gene: TRBJ2-1
CDR3 DNA: TGTGCCATCTCCGGAGGACCGTGGAATGAGCAGTTCTTC
CDR3 protein: CAISGGPWNEQFF

clone size: few
D gene: TRBD1
V gene: TRBV4-1
J gene: TRBJ1-5
CDR3 DNA: TGCGCCAGCAGCCAAGATCGACAGGGTTGGCAGCCCCAGCATTTT
CDR3 protein: CASSQDRQGWQPQHF

clone size: NA
D gene: NA
V gene: TRBV15
J gene: TRBJ1-4
CDR3 DNA: TGTGCCACCAGCAGAGACAGGGGTTCGCGTTCTCCTAATGAAAAACTGTTTTTT
CDR3 protein: CATSRDRGSRSPNEKLFF

clone size: NA
D gene: NA
V gene: TRBV30
J gene: TRBJ1-5
CDR3 DNA: TGTGCCTGCGAAGTCTATAGCAATCAGCCCCAGCATTTT
CDR3 protein: CACEVYSNQPQHF

clone size: NA
D gene: NA
V gene: TRBV6-6
J gene: TRBJ1-6
CDR3 DNA: TGTGCCAGCAGTTACCCGGACCTCAGGGCCGGTCGACCCCTCCACTTT
CDR3 protein: CASSYPDLRAGRPLHF

clone size: NA
D gene: NA
V gene: TRBV6-1
J gene: TRBJ2-7
CDR3 DNA: TGTGCCAGCCAAGAGATATACGAGCAGTACTTC
CDR3 protein: CASQEIYEQYF

clone size: few
D gene: NA
V gene: TRBV5-6
J gene: TRBJ1-5
CDR3 DNA: TGTGCCAGCAGCTTACTTGATCAGCCCCAGCATTTT
CDR3 protein: CASSLLDQPQHF

clone size: NA
D gene: TRBD1
V gene: TRBV9
J gene: TRBJ2-1
CDR3 DNA: TGTGCCAGCAGCCCAGAGGGGGCAGCGTCGGCTGAGCAGTTCTTC
CDR3 protein: CASSPEGAASAEQFF

clone size: NA
D gene: TRBD2
V gene: TRBV2
J gene: TRBJ2-1
CDR3 DNA: TGTGCCAGTACTGCCTTCCGAACGGGACTAGACAATGAGCAGTTCTTC
CDR3 protein: CASTAFRTGLDNEQFF

clone size: NA
D gene: NA
V gene: TRBV6-5
J gene: TRBJ2-1
CDR3 DNA: TGTGCCAGCAGCCGCGCGGGGCTGGGGGACAATGAGCAGTTCTTC
CDR3 protein: CASSRAGLGDNEQFF

clone size: NA
D gene: TRBD1
V gene: TRBV7-2
J gene: TRBJ1-5
CDR3 DNA: TGTGCCAGCAGCCCGTCAGGGGGGAATCAGCCCCAGCATTTT
CDR3 protein: CASSPSGGNQPQHF

clone size: NA
D gene: TRBD1
V gene: TRBV7-2
J gene: TRBJ2-7
CDR3 DNA: TGTGCCAGCAGCTCCCAATCCGGGACAGGGTCCCACGAGCAGTACTTC
CDR3 protein: CASSSQSGTGSHEQYF

clone size: NA
D gene: NA
V gene: TRBV11-2
J gene: TRBJ2-5
CDR3 DNA: TGTGCCAGCAGCTTAGCCGTGGCGGTGAGCCAAGAGACCCAGTACTTC
CDR3 protein: CASSLAVAVSQETQYF

clone size: NA
D gene: TRBD2
V gene: TRBV30
J gene: TRBJ2-1
CDR3 DNA: TGTGCCTGGAGTGTTCAAGCGGGAAAGAATGAGCAGTTCTTC
CDR3 protein: CAWSVQAGKNEQFF

clone size: NA
D gene: TRBD2
V gene: TRBV2
J gene: TRBJ2-1
CDR3 DNA: TGTGCCAGCAGGGTTAGCGGGGGACCCTACAATGAGCAGTTCTTC
CDR3 protein: CASRVSGGPYNEQFF

clone size: NA
D gene: TRBD1
V gene: TRBV6-1
J gene: TRBJ1-2
CDR3 DNA: TGTGCCAGCAGGGGAGGGACAGGGAACTATGGCTACACCTTC
CDR3 protein: CASRGGTGNYGYTF

clone size: NA
D gene: NA
V gene: TRBV4-1
J gene: TRBJ2-7
CDR3 DNA: TGCGCCAGCAGCCAGGTCGGGGGCTACGAGCAGTACTTC
CDR3 protein: CASSQVGGYEQYF

clone size: NA
D gene: NA
V gene: TRBV28
J gene: TRBJ2-7
CDR3 DNA: TGTGCAACAGGGGACTCCTCCTACGAGCAGTACTTC
CDR3 protein: CATGDSSYEQYF

clone size: NA
D gene: NA
V gene: TRBV11-3
J gene: TRBJ1-4
CDR3 DNA: TGTGCCAGCAGCTTAGACGGTGAAAAACTGTTTTTT
CDR3 protein: CASSLDGEKLFF